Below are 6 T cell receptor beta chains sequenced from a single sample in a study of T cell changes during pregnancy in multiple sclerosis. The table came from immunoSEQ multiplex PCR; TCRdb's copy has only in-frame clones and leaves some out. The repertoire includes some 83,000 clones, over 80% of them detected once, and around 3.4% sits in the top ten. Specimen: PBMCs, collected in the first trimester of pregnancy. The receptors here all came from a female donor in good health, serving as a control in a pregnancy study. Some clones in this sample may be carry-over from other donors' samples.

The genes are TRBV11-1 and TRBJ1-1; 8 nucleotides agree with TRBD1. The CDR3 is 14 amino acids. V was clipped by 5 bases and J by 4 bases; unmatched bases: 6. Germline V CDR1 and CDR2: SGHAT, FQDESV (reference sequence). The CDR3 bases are TGTGCCAGCAGCCCGGACAGGGCCCCCACTGAAGCTTTCTTT. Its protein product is CASSPDRAPTEAFF.

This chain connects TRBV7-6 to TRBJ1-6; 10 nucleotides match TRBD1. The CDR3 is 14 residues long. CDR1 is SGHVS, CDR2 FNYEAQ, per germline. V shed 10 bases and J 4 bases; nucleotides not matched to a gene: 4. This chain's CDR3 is CATRTGGYNSPLHF. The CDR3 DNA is TGTGCCACCAGGACAGGGGGATATAATTCACCCCTCCACTTT.

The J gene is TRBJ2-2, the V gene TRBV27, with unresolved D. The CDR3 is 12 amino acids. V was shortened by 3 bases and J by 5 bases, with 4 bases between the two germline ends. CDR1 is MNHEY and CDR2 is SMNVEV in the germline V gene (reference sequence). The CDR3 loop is CASSLYTGELFF. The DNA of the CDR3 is TGTGCCAGCAGTTTGTATACCGGGGAGCTGTTTTTT.

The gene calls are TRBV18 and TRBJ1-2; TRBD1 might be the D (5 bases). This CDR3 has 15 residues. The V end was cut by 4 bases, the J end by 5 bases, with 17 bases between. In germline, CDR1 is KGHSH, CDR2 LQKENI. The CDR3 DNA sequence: TGTGCCAGCTCACTTCAGGGAGGGTTTCAGTATGGCTACACCTTC. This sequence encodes CASSLQGGFQYGYTF. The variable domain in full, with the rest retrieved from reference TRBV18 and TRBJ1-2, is NAGVMQNPRHLVRRRGQEARLRCSPMKGHSHVYWYRQLPEEGLKFMVYLQKENIIDESGMPKERFSAEFPKEGPSILRIQQVVRGDSAAYFCASSLQGGFQYGYTFGSGTRLTVV.

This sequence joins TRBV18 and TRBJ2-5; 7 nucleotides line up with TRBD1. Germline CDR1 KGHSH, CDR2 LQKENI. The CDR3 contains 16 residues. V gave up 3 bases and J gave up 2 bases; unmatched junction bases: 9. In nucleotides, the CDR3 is TGTGCCAGCTCACCCCCCGGGACAGACCTTCAAGAGACCCAGTACTTC. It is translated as CASSPPGTDLQETQYF.

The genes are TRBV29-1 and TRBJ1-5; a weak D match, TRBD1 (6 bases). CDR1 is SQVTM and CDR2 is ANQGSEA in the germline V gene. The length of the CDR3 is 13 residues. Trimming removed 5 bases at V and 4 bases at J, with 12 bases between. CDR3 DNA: TGCAGCGTTTCCAGGGGCACAAATCAGCCCCAGCATTTT. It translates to CSVSRGTNQPQHF.